This TCR beta chain was recovered during a study of cytomegalovirus exposure and HLA in healthy donors. A multiplex PCR was run with 60 Vbeta primers and 13 Jbeta primers. Profiled with immunoSEQ multiplex PCR; TCRdb holds only in-frame clones, not every one. The table shows approximately 150,000 clones, with 70% to 75% occurring only once. Donors showed nominal health when sampled, although they likely had unrecorded immune exposures. There are 16 residues in the CDR3. V was clipped by 5 bases and J by 1 base; unmatched bases: 8. From germline, CDR1 is SGHVS and CDR2 FQNEAQ. Details on this clone: What it recognizes is unknown.

General observations from the study: Reports showed the classifier diagnosing cytomegalovirus status with high specificity and sensitivity. For TCR beta chains, V- and J-gene trimming was later linked to a missense DCLRE1C variant. Roughly 170 TCR beta chains were listed as cytomegalovirus-associated.

Sequenced sample: PBMCs. This chain uses TRBV7-8 with TRBJ1-5; 7 bases agree with TRBD1. The sequence was obtained from a man between 18 and 35 years old in good health and CMV-seropositive. DNA of the CDR3: TGTGCCAGCAGCCAACAAGGGGGCTCGAGCAATCAGCCCCAGCATTTT. Protein: CASSQQGGSSNQPQHF.